This T cell receptor (beta chain) emerged from a study of glioma-infiltrating T cells. On the study more broadly: About one million peripheral T cells were targeted at roughly 4.5- to 10-fold coverage.

This clonotype was picked up a small number of times. This CDR3 comprises 15 residues. V was trimmed by 2 bases and J by 6 bases, leaving 16 bases between them. Using RNA template, CDR3s of TCR alpha and beta were amplified with iRepertoire arm-PCR. One-step reverse transcription and amplification started from roughly 100-400 ng of tissue mRNA or PBMC total RNA. From the multiplex PCR reads, TCRdb called clonotypes with MiXCR, one entry per CDR3 protein. Here the sample spans a few hundred thousand distinct CDR3 sequences, more than 35% being singletons. The sample taken for sequencing was glioma tissue, nonneoplastic brain tissue, or PBMCs (not recorded which). This clonotype was sampled from a human donor with low-grade glioma or glioblastoma, undergoing nonglioma brain surgery, or in good health (not recorded which). The chain employs TRBV12-3 or TRBV12-4 and TRBJ1-2; a weak D match, TRBD1 (5 bases). The CDR3 sequence: CASSLSGRALDGYTF. The CDR3 DNA is TGTGCCAGCAGTTTATCCGGCAGGGCCTTGGATGGCTACACCTTC.